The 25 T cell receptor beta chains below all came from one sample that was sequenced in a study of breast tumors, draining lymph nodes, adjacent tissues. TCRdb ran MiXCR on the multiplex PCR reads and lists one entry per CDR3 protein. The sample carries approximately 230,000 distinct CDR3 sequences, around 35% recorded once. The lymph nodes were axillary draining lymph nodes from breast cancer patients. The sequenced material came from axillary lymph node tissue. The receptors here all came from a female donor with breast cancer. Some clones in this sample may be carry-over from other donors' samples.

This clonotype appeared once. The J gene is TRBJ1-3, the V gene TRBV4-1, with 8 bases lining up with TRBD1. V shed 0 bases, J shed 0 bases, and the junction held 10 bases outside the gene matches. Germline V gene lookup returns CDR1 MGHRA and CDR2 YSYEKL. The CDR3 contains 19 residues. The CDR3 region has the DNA TGCGCCAGCAGCCAAGACAAGATGGACAGGGAGAGCTCTGGAAACACCATATATTTT. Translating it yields CASSQDKMDRESSGNTIYF.

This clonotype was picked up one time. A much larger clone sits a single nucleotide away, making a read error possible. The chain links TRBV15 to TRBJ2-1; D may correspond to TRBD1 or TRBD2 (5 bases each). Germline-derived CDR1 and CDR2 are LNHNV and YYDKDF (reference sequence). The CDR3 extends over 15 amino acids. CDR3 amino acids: CAASRDRTDGTEQFF. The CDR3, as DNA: TGTGCCGCCAGCAGAGATCGGACTGACGGGACTGAGCAGTTCTTC. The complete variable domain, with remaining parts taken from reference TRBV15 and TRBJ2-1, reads DAMVIQNPRYQVTQFGKPVTLSCSQTLNHNVMYWYQQKSSQAPKLLFHYYDKDFNNEADTPDNFQSRRPNTSFCFLDIRSPGLGDTAMYLCAASRDRTDGTEQFFGPGTRLTVL.

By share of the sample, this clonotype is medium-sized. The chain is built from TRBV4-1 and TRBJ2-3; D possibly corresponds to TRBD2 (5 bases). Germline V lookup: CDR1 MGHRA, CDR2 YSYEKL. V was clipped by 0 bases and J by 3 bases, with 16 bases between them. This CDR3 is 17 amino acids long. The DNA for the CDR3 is TGCGCCAGCAGCCAAGATTCAAGCGGCCTTGGTACAGATACGCAGTATTTT. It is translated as CASSQDSSGLGTDTQYF.

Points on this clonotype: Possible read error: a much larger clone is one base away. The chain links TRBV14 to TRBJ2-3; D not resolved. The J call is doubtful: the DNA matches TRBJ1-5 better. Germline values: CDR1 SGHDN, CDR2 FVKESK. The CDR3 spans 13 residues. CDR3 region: CASSQEVPDTQHF. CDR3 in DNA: TGTGCCAGCAGCCAAGAGGTCCCAGATACGCAGCATTTT.

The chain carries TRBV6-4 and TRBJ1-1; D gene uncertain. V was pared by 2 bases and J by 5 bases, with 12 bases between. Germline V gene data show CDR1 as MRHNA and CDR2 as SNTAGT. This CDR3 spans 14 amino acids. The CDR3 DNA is TGTGCCAGCAGTGACGTCGACGGTGTAACTGAAGCTTTCTTT. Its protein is CASSDVDGVTEAFF.

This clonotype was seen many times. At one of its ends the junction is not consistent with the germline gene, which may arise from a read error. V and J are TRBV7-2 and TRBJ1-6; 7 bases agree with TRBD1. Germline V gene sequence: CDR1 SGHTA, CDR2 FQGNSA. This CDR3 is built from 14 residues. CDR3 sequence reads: CASSSGQYNSPLYF. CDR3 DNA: TGTGCCAGCAGCTCGGGACAGTATAATTCACCCCTCTACTTT.

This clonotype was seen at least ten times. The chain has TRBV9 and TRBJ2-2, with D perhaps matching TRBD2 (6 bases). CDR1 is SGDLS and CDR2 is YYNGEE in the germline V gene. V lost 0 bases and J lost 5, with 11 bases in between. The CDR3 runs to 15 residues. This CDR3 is CASSVAGAQTGELFF. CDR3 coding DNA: TGTGCCAGCAGCGTAGCGGGAGCTCAAACCGGGGAGCTGTTTTTT.

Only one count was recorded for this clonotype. CDR3 nucleotides: TGTGCCAGTAGTATAGAGACAGGGTACTATGGCTACACCTTC. Encoded protein: CASSIETGYYGYTF. The V gene is TRBV19, the J gene TRBJ1-2; 7 bases are a match to TRBD1. V gave up 0 bases and J gave up 3 bases; unmatched junction bases: 1. Germline V gene lookup returns CDR1 LNHDA and CDR2 SQIVND (reference sequence). This CDR3 has 14 residues.

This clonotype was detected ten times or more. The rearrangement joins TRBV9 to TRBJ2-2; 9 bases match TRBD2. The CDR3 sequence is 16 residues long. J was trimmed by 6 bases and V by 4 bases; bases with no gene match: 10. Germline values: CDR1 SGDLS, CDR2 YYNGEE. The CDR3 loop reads CASSQGLALTSGELFF. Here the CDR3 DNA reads TGTGCCAGCAGCCAGGGACTAGCATTAACCTCCGGGGAGCTGTTTTTT.

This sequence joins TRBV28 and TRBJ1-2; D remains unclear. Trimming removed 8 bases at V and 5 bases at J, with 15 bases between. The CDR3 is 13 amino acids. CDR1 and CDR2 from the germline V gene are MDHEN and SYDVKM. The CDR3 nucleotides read TGTGCCAGCGGCCCCGGGGATGCATATGGCTACACCTTC. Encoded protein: CASGPGDAYGYTF.

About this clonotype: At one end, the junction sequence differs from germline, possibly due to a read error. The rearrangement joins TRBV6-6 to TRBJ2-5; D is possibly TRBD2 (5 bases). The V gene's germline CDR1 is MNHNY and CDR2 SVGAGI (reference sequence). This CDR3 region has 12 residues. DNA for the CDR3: TGCGCCAGCAGTACTAGAGGGGAGACCCAGTACTTC. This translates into CASSTRGETQYF.

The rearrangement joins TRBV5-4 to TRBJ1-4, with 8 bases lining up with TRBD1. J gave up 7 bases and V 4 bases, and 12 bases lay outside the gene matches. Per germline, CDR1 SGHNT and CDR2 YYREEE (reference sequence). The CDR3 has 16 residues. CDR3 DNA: TGTGCCAGCAGCCCCGAGGAGAGACAGGGGATTGAAAAACTGTTTTTT. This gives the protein CASSPEERQGIEKLFF.

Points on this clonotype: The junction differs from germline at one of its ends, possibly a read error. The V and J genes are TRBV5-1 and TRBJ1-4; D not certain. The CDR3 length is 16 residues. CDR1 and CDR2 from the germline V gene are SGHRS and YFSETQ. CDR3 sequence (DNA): TGCGCCAGCAGCGTCCGGGAGCAATCAACCAATGAAAAACTGTTTTTT. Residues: CASSVREQSTNEKLFF.

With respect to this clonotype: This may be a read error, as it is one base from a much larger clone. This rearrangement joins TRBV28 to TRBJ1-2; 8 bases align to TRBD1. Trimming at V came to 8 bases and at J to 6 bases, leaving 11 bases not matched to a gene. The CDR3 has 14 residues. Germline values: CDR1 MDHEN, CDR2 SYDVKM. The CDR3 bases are TGTGCCAGCCTTCCGGGACAGGTGCCTCATGGCTACACCTTC. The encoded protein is CASLPGQVPHGYTF.

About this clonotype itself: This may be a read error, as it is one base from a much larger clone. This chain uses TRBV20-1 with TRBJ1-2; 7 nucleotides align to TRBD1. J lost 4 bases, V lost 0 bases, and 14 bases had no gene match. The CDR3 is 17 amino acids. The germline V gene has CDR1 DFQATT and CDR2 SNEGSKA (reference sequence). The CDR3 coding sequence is TGCAGTGCTAGAGATAATGACAGGGCACAGTCCCCCTATGGCTACACCTTC. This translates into CSARDNDRAQSPYGYTF.

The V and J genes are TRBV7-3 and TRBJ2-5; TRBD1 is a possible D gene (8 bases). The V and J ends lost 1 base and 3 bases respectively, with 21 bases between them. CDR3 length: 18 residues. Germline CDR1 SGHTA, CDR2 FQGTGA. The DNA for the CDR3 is TGTGCCAGCAGCTTAAACGGCAGCTCTACAGGGGGGGAAGAGACCCAGTACTTC. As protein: CASSLNGSSTGGEETQYF.

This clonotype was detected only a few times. The CDR3 protein is CASSNTGLGNTEAFF. The DNA for the CDR3 is TGTGCCAGCAGCAACACAGGGCTTGGGAACACTGAAGCTTTCTTT. V is TRBV11-2 and J is TRBJ1-1; D possibly corresponds to TRBD1 (6 bases). The CDR3 consists of 15 residues. With 5 bases removed from V and 1 base from J, the gap between germline ends came to 14 bases. The V gene's germline CDR1 is SGHAT and CDR2 FQNNGV.

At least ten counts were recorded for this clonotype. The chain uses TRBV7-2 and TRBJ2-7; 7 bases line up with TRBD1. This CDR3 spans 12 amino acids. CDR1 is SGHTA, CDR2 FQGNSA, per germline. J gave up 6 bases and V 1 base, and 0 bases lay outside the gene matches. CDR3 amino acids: CASSLGTGEQYF. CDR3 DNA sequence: TGTGCCAGCAGCTTAGGGACAGGCGAGCAGTACTTC.

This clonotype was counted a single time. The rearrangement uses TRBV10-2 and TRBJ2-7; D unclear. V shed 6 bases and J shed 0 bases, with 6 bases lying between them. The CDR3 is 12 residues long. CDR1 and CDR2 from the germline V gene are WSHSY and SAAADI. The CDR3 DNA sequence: TGCGCCAGCAGACAGAGCTCCTACGAGCAGTACTTC. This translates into CASRQSSYEQYF.

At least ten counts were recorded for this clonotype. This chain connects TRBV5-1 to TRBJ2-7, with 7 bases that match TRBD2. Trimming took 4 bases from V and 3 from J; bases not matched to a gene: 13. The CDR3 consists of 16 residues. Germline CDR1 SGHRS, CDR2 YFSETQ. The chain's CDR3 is CASSPTRDYLYYEQYF. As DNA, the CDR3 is TGCGCCAGCAGCCCTACTCGGGACTACCTGTACTACGAGCAGTACTTC.

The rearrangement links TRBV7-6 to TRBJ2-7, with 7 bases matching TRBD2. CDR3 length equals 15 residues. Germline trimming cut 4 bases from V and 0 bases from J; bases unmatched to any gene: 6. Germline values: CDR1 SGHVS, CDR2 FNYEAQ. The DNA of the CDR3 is TGTGCCAGCAGCTCCACCGCGGGAGACTCCTACGAGCAGTACTTC. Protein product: CASSSTAGDSYEQYF.

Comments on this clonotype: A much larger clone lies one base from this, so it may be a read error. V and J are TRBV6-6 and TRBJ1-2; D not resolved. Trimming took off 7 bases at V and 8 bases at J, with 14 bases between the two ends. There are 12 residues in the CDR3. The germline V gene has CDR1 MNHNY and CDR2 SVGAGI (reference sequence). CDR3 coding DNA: TGTGCCAGCACTAGGGCAATATTAGGCTACACCTTC. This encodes CASTRAILGYTF.

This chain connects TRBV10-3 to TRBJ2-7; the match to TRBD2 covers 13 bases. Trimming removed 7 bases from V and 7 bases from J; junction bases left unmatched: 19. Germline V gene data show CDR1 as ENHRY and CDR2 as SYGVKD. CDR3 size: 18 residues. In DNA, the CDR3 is TGTGCCATCATGGGCTCCGGGACTAGCGGGGCAAACCCGGGGGAGCAGTACTTC. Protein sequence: CAIMGSGTSGANPGEQYF.

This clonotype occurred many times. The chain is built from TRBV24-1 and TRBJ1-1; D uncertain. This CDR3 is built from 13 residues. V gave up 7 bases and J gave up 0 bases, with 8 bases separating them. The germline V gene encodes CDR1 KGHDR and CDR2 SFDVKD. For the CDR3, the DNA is TGTGCCACCAGACAGACACTGAACACTGAAGCTTTCTTT. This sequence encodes CATRQTLNTEAFF.

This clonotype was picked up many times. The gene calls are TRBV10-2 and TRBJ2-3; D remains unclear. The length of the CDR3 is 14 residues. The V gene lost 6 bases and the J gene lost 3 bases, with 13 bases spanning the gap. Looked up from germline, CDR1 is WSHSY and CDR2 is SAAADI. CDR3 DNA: TGCGCCAGCAGAAGCCCCTTGGGGACAGATACGCAGTATTTT. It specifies CASRSPLGTDTQYF.